This is a list of T cell receptor beta chains from one sample in a study of T cell repertoires in cytomegalovirus infection. TCRdb redid the calling of the reads with MiXCR, one entry per CDR3 protein. The sample lists under 600,000 distinct CDR3 sequences, about 17% occurring once. Specimen: CD8+ T cells from PBMCs. The receptors were gathered from a human donor in good health (CMV status not recorded). Some clones in this sample may be carry-over from other donors' samples. Each CDR3 is given with its conserved first and last residue. A D gene is named only where the DNA matches it firmly. Expanded clones get a size class; other rows say once, few or many, or leave the size out.

abundance	d_gene	v_gene	j_gene	CDR3nt	CDR3aa
many	-	TRBV29-1	TRBJ2-7	TGCAGCGTTGAAGATATTGGGGTTTACCCCTACGAGCAGTACTTC	CSVEDIGVYPYEQYF
many	TRBD2	TRBV7-2	TRBJ2-7	TGTGCCAGCAGCTGGGGACTAGATGACGAGCAGTACTTC	CASSWGLDDEQYF
many	TRBD1	TRBV6-5	TRBJ1-2	TGTGCCAGCAGTTACAGGACAGGGACCAATCGCTACACCTTC	CASSYRTGTNRYTF
many	-	TRBV7-3	TRBJ1-1	TGTGCCAGCAGCTTAGGTTCGGGGGCTTACACTGAAGCTTTCTTT	CASSLGSGAYTEAFF
many	-	TRBV7-6	TRBJ2-2	TGTGCCAGCAGGTTAAGGGGGTCCAACACCGGGGAGCTGTTTTTT	CASRLRGSNTGELFF
once	-	TRBV5-4	TRBJ1-2	TGTGCCAGCAGCTTGGAGGCGGCCTATGGCTACACCTTC	CASSLEAAYGYTF
-	-	TRBV12-3/TRBV12-4	TRBJ2-1	TGTGCCAGCAGATCCGATGCCAATGAGCAGTTCTTC	CASRSDANEQFF
once	-	TRBV20-1	TRBJ1-5	TGCAGTGTTTCAGGGAGCAATCAGCCCCAGCATTTT	CSVSGSNQPQHF
-	TRBD1	TRBV9	TRBJ2-2	TGTGCCAGCAGCGTAGCAGGGGGCTCGAACACCGGGGAGCTGTTTTTT	CASSVAGGSNTGELFF
few	-	TRBV29-1	TRBJ2-1	TGCAGCGTACCAGACCCTAACAATGAGCAGTTCTTC	CSVPDPNNEQFF
many	TRBD2	TRBV12-3/TRBV12-4	TRBJ2-4	TGTGCCAGCAGTTTACTCGGGGGGGCCTCCAAAAACATTCAGTACTTC	CASSLLGGASKNIQYF
many	TRBD1	TRBV12-3/TRBV12-4	TRBJ2-7	TGTGCCAGCAGTCTCCCGGACAGGGCCCACGAGCAGTACTTC	CASSLPDRAHEQYF
many	-	TRBV7-9	TRBJ2-1	TGTGCCAGCAGCACTAGACAGGACTCCTCCTACAATGAGCAGTTCTTC	CASSTRQDSSYNEQFF
many	TRBD1	TRBV7-9	TRBJ1-1	TGTGCCAGCAGCTTTGGGACAGCCTACGAAGCTTTCTTT	CASSFGTAYEAFF
few	-	TRBV11-2	TRBJ1-2	TGTGCCAGCAGCCTAACCAAGGGAATCCATGGCTACACCTTC	CASSLTKGIHGYTF
few	TRBD2	TRBV9	TRBJ2-2	TGTGTCAGCAGCGGGGGACATCAGGGGTTCCCCGGGGAGCTGTTTTTT	CVSSGGHQGFPGELFF
many	TRBD2	TRBV19	TRBJ2-1	TGTGCCAGTACCCCTAGCGGGAGCTCCTACAATGAGCAGTTCTTC	CASTPSGSSYNEQFF
-	-	TRBV20-1	TRBJ2-5	TGCAGTGCTAGAGGCCTCCAGGGGAGTCTGGAGACCCAGTACTTC	CSARGLQGSLETQYF
many	-	TRBV6-6	TRBJ1-1	TGTGCCAGCAGTCAGTCCCGTTGGGACACTGAAGCTTTCTTT	CASSQSRWDTEAFF
many	-	TRBV28	TRBJ2-3	TGTGCCAGCAGTTTCGGCGGGGCAACAGATACGCAGTATTTT	CASSFGGATDTQYF
few	-	TRBV29-1	TRBJ1-2	TGCAGCGTTGAAGATTCCAGGGATGGCTACACCTTC	CSVEDSRDGYTF
many	-	TRBV6-5	TRBJ2-5	TGTGCCAGCAGCCCTGTCGGGGGAGGAGTCCAAGAGACCCAGTACTTC	CASSPVGGGVQETQYF
-	-	TRBV27	TRBJ1-4	TGTGCCAGCAGTTTCTTAGCACAGGAAAAACTGTTTTTT	CASSFLAQEKLFF
many	-	TRBV11-2	TRBJ1-5	TGTGCCAGCAGCTACACAGGAGGTAGCAATCAGCCCCAGCATTTT	CASSYTGGSNQPQHF
-	-	TRBV27	TRBJ1-2	TGTGCCAGCAGTTTATCGGGCAGGGTAGGCTATGGCTACACCTTC	CASSLSGRVGYGYTF
-	TRBD1	TRBV10-3	TRBJ1-4	TGTGCCATCAGTGAGTCTCAGGGGGGAACTGAAAAACTGTTTTTT	CAISESQGGTEKLFF
-	TRBD1	TRBV5-1	TRBJ1-2	TGCGCCAGCAGCCAACAGGGGATGAACTATGGCTACACCTTC	CASSQQGMNYGYTF
few	TRBD2	TRBV20-1	TRBJ2-1	TGCAGTGCTAGCTTAGCGGGGGGGAAGAACTACAATGAGCAGTTCTTC	CSASLAGGKNYNEQFF